The text below deals with one TCR beta chain. J lost 7 bases, V lost 1 base, and 6 bases had no gene match. CDR3 size: 14 residues. The germline V gene has CDR1 LGHDT and CDR2 YNNKEL (reference sequence). These data are taken from a study of early T cells in non-severe SARS-CoV-2 infection. Individual cDNA molecules received unique molecular identifiers. MiXCR, applied by TCRdb to the 5' RACE reads, yields one record per CDR3 protein. Of tens of thousands of distinct CDR3 sequences listed, over 8% are singletons. The chain links TRBV3-1 to TRBJ1-1; TRBD1 agrees at 7 bases. The receptor was derived from an adult who was a healthcare worker with PCR-confirmed SARS-CoV-2 infection or an uninfected control (not recorded which). The sequencing here drew on whole blood, taken at baseline. Here the CDR3 reads CASSQGAGTVEAFF. The CDR3, as DNA: TGTGCCAGCAGCCAAGGGGCTGGGACAGTTGAAGCTTTCTTT.